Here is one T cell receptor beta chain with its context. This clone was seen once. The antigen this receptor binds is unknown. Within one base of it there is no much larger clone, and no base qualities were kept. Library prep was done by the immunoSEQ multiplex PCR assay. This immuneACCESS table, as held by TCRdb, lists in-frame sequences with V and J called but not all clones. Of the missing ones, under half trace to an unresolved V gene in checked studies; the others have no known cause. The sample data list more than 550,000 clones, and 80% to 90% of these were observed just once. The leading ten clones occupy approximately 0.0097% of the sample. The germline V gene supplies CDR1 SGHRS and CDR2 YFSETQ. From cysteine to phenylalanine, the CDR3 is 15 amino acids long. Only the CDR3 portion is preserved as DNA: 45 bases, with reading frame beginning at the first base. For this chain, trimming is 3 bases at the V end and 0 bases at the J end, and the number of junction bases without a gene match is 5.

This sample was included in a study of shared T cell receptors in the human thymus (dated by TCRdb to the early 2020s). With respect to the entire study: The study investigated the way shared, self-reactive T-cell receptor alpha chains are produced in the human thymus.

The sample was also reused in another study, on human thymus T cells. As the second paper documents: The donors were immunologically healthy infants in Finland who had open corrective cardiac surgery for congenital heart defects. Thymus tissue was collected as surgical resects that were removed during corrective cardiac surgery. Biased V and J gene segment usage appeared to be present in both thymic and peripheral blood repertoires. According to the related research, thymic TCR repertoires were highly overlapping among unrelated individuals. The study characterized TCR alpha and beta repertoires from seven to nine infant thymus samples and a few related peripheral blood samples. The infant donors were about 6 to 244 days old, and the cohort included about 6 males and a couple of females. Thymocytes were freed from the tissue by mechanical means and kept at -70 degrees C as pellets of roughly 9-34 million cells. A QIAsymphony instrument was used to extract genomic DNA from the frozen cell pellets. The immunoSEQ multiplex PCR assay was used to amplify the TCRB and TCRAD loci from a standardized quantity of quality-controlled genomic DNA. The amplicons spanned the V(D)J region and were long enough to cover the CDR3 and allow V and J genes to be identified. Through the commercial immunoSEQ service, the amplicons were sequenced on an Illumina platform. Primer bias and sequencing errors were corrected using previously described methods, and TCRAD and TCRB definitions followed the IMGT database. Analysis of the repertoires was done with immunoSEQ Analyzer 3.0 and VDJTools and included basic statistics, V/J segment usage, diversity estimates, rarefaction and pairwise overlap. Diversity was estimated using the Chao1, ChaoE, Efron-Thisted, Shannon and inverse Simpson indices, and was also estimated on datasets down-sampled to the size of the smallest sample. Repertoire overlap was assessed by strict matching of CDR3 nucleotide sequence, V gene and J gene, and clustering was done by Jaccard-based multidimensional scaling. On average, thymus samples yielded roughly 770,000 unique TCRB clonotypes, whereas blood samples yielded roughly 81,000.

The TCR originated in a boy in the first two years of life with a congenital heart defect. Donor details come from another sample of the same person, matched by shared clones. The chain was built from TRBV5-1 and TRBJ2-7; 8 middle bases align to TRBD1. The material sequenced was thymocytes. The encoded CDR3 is CASSYWTGSSYEQYF. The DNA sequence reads TGCGCCAGCAGCTATTGGACAGGGAGCTCCTACGAGCAGTACTTC.